The sequence of this TCR beta chain was determined in a study of T cell responses to AZD1222 COVID-19 vaccine. Whole-study findings and limits: Two doses of AZD1222 preceded a rise in Spike-specific TCR breadth and depth. Clonal diversity was possibly underestimated, and the donors were mostly white British, with more females. Unmutated regions of variants are reportedly targeted by nearly half of spike-specific TCRs.

Assay used: immunoSEQ multiplex PCR; TCRdb lists only in-frame clones, some missing. Among over 100,000 clones listed, approximately 90% were seen once. Turning to this clone: Its matching antigen is unknown.

The CDR3 has 15 residues. J was trimmed by 5 bases and V by 2 bases; bases with no gene match: 2. Per germline, CDR1 ENHRY and CDR2 SYGVKD. The sequences come from peripheral blood, collected on day 0 of AZD1222 vaccination. The chain links TRBV10-3 to TRBJ2-2, with 10 nucleotides matching TRBD1. The sequence was obtained from an adult in good health. CDR3: CAISEGQGGTGELFF. The CDR3 DNA is TGTGCCATCAGTGAGGGACAGGGGGGGACCGGGGAGCTGTTTTTT.